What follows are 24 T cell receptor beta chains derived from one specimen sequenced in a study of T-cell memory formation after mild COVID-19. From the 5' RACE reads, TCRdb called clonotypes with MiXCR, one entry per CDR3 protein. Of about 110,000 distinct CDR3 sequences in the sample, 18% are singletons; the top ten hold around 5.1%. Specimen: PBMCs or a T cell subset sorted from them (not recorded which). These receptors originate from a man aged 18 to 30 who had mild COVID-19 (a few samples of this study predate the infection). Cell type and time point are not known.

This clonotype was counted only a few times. The CDR3 nucleotides are TGTGCCAGCAGAGGGAATTACGAGCAGTACGTC. Translated, it gives CASRGNYEQYV. The J gene is TRBJ2-7, the V gene TRBV25-1, with unresolved D. This CDR3 spans 11 amino acids. Germline assignment: CDR1 MGHDK and CDR2 SYGVNS. V was clipped by 6 bases and J by 4 bases, with 7 bases between them.

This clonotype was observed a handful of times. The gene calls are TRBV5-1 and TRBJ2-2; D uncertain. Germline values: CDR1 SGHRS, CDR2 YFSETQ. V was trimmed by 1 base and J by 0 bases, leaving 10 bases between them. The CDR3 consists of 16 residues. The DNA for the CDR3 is TGCGCCAGCAGCTTGAATGCCAATTCGAACACCGGGGAGCTGTTTTTT. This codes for CASSLNANSNTGELFF.

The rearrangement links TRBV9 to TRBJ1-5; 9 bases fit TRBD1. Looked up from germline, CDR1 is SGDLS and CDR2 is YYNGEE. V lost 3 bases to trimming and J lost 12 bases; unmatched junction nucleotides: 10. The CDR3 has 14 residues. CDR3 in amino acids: CASSETGQGTLQHF. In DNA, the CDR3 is TGTGCCAGCAGCGAGACGGGACAGGGAACTCTCCAGCATTTT.

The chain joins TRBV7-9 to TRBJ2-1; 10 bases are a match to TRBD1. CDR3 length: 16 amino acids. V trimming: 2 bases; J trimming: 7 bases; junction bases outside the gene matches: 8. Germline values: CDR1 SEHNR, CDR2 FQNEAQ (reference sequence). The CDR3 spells CASSLSVGQGLNEQFF. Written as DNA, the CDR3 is TGTGCCAGCAGCTTAAGTGTGGGACAGGGGTTGAATGAGCAGTTCTTC.

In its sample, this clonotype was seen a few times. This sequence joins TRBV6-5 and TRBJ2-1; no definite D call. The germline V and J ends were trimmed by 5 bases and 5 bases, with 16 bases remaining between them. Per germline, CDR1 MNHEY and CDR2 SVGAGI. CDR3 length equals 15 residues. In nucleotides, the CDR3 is TGTGCCAGCAGTGCCTTCACCCCTTTCAACAATGAGCAGTTCTTC. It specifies CASSAFTPFNNEQFF.

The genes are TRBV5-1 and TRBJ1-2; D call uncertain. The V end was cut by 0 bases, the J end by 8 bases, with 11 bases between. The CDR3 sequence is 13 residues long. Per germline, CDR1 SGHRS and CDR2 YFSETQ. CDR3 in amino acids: CASSLELSSGYTF. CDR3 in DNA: TGCGCCAGCAGCTTGGAGCTCTCGAGCGGCTACACCTTC.

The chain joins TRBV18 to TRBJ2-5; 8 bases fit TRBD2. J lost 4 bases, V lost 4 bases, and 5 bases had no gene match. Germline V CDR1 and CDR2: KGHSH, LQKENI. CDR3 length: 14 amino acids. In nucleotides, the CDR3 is TGTGCCAGCTCACTCGGACTAGCCGGAGAGACCCAGTACTTC. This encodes CASSLGLAGETQYF.

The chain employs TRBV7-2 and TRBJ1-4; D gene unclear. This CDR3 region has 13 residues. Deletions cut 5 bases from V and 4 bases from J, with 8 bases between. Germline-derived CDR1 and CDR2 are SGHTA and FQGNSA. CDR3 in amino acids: CASSTHRNEKLFF. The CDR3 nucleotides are TGTGCCAGCAGCACTCACCGTAATGAAAAACTGTTTTTT.

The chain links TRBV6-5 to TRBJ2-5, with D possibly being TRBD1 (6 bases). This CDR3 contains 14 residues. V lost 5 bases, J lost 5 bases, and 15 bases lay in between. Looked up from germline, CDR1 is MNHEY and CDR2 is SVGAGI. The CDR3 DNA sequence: TGTGCCAGCAGTGACGCCGGGACAAAGGAGACCCAGTACTTC. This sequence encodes CASSDAGTKETQYF.

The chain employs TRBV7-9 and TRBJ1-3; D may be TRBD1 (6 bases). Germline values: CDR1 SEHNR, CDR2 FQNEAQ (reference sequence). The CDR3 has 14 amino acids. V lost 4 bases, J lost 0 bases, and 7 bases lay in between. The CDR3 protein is CASSSDSSGNTIYF. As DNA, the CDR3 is TGTGCCAGCAGCTCGGACAGCTCTGGAAACACCATATATTTT. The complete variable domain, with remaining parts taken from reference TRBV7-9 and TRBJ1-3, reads DTGVSQNPRHKITKRGQNVTFRCDPISEHNRLYWYRQTLGQGPEFLTYFQNEAQLEKSRLLSDRFSAERPKGSFSTLEIQRTEQGDSAMYLCASSSDSSGNTIYFGEGSWLTVV.

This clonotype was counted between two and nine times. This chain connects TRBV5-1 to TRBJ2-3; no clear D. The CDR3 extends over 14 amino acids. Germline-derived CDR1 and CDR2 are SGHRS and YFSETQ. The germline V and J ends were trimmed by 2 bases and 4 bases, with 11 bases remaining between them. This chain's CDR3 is CASSFETSPDTQYF. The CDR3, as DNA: TGCGCCAGCAGCTTCGAAACCTCCCCAGATACGCAGTATTTT.

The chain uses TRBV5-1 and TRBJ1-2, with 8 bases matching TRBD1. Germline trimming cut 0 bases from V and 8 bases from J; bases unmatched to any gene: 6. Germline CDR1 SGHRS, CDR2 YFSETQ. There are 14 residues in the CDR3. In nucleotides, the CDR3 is TGCGCCAGCAGCTTGGAGGGACAGGTGGTCGGCTACACCTTC. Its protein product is CASSLEGQVVGYTF.

CDR3 loop: CASTTPRGDNSPLHF. Written as DNA, the CDR3 is TGTGCCAGCACCACCCCCAGGGGGGATAATTCACCCCTCCACTTT. The rearrangement uses TRBV6-6 and TRBJ1-6; 7 positions agree with TRBD1. Germline trimming cut 7 bases from V and 5 bases from J; bases unmatched to any gene: 8. Per germline, CDR1 MNHNY and CDR2 SVGAGI (reference sequence). The CDR3 is 15 amino acids.

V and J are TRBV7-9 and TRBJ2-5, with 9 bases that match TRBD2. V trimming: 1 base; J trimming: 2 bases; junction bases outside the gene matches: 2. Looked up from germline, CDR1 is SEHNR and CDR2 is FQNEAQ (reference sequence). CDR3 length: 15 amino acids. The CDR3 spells CASSLVLAGQETQYF. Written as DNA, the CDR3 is TGTGCCAGCAGCTTAGTCCTAGCGGGGCAAGAGACCCAGTACTTC.

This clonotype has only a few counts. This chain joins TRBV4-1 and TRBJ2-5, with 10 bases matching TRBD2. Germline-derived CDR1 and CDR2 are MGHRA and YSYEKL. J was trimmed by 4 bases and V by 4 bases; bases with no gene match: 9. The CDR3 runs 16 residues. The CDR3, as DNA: TGCGCCAGCAGCCCGCTCGGTAGCGGGGGGCCAGAGACCCAGTACTTC. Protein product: CASSPLGSGGPETQYF.

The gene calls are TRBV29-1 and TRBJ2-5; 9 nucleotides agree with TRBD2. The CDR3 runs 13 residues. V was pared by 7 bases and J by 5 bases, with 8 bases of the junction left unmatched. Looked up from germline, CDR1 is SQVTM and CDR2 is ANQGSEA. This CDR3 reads CSGGGGAGETQYF. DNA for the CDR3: TGCAGCGGCGGGGGGGGTGCCGGGGAGACCCAGTACTTC.

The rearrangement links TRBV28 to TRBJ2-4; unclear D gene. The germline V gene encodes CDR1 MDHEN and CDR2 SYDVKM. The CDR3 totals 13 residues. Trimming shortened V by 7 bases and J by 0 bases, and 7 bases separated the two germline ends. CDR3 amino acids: CASNTVAKNIQYF. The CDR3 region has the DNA TGTGCCAGCAACACCGTAGCCAAAAACATTCAGTACTTC.

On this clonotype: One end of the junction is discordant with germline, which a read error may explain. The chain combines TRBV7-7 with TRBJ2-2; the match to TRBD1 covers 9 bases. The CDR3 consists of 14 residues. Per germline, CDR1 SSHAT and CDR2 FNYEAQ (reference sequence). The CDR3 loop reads CASSPDRGPGELFF. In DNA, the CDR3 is TGTGCTAGCAGCCCGGACAGGGGACCCGGGGAGCTGTTTTTT. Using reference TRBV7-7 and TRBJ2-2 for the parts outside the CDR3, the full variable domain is GAGVSQSPRYKVTKRGQDVTLRCDPISSHATLYWYQQALGQGPEFLTYFNYEAQPDKSGLPSDRFSAERPEGSISTLTIQRTEQRDSAMYRCASSPDRGPGELFFGEGSRLTVL.

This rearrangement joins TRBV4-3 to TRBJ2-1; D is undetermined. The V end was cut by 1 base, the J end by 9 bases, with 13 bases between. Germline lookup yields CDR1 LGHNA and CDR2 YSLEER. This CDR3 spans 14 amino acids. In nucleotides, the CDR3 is TGCGCCAGCAGCCAAGCCCCAGCCCTCGGTGAGCAGTTCTTC. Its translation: CASSQAPALGEQFF.

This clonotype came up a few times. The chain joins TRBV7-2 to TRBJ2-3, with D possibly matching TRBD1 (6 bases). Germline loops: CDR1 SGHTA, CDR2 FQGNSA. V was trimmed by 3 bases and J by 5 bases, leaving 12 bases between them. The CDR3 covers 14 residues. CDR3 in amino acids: CASSFRGGRDTQYF. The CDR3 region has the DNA TGTGCCAGCAGCTTTAGAGGGGGAAGAGATACGCAGTATTTT.

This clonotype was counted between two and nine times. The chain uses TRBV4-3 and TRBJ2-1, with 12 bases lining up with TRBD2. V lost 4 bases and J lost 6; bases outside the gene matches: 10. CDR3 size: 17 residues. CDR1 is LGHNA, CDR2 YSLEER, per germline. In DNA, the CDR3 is TGCGCCAGCAGCCGCACTGCTCAACTAGCGGGGGGCAATGAGCAGTTCTTC. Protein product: CASSRTAQLAGGNEQFF.

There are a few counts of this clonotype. CDR3 loop: CSLFDSLSPYGYTF. The CDR3 DNA reads as TGCAGCTTGTTCGACAGCCTCTCTCCCTATGGCTACACCTTC. The chain combines TRBV20-1 with TRBJ1-2; D possibly corresponds to TRBD1 (5 bases). The CDR3 extends over 14 amino acids. Per the germline V gene, CDR1 is DFQATT and CDR2 is SNEGSKA (reference sequence).

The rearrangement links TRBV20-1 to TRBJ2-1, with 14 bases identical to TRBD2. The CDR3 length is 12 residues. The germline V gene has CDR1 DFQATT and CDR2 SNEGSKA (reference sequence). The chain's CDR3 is CRGTSGGNEQFF. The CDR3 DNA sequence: TGCAGAGGGACTAGCGGGGGCAATGAGCAGTTCTTC.

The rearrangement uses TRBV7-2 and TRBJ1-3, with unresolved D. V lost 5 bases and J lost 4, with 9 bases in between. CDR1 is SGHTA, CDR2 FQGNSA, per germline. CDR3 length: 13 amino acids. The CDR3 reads CASSPDIGNTIYF. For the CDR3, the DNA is TGTGCCAGCAGCCCCGACATCGGAAACACCATATATTTT.